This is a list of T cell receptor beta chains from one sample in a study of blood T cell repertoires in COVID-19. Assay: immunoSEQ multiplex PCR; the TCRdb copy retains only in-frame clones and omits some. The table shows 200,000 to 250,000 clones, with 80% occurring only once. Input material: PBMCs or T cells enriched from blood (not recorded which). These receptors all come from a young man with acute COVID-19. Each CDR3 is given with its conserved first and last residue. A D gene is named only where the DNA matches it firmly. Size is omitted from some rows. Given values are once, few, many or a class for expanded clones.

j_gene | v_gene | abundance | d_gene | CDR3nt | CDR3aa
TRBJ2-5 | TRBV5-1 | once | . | TGCGCCAGCAGCTTGGATTCCGCGGAGACCCAGTACTTC | CASSLDSAETQYF
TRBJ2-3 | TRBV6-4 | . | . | TGTGCCAGCAGTGAACCGGGTAACCAGAATACGCAGTATTTT | CASSEPGNQNTQYF
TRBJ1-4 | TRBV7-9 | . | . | TGTGCCAGCGGATACCAGGGGCCGCCGAGGGAAAAACTGTTTTTT | CASGYQGPPREKLFF
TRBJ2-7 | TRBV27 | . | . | TGTGCCAGCAAAGGACACGACTACGAGCAGTACTTC | CASKGHDYEQYF
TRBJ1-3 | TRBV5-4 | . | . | TGTGCCAGCAGCTTGAGGCAGGGACTCTCCTCTGGAAACACCATATATTTT | CASSLRQGLSSGNTIYF
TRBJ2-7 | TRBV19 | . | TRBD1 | TGTGCCAGTAGTTGGGACAGGGGTCATATTGCGAAAACCTACGAGCAGTACTTC | CASSWDRGHIAKTYEQYF
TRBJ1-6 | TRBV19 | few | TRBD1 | TGTGCCAGTAGTATCGGTCAGGGGGTGCGATCACCCCTCCACTTT | CASSIGQGVRSPLHF
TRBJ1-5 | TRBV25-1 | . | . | TGTGCCAGCCGTTCAAGAGGCGCGGGAAATCAGCCCCAGCATTTT | CASRSRGAGNQPQHF
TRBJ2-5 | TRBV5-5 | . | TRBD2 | TGTGCCAGCAGCTCCCCGGACGGGGGGGAGACCCAGTACTTC | CASSSPDGGETQYF
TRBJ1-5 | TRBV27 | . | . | TGTGCCAGCAGTTTATCGATCCAGGCGAATCAGCCCCAGCATTTT | CASSLSIQANQPQHF
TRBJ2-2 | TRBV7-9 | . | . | TGTGCCAGCAGCTTAGCTGGGGGCAGTAACACCGGGGAGCTGTTTTTT | CASSLAGGSNTGELFF
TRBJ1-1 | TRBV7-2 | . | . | TGTGCCAGCACTTTAGCGGGGGCGGGCACTGAAGCTTTCTTT | CASTLAGAGTEAFF
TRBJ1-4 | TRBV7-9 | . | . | TGTGCCAGCAGCTTCATAGGTGAAGGGAGGGTTAATGAAAAACTGTTTTTT | CASSFIGEGRVNEKLFF
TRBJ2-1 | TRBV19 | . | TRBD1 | TGTGCCAGTAGTATCCCGGGACAGACGAATGAGCAGTTCTTC | CASSIPGQTNEQFF
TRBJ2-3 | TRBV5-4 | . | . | TGTGCCAGCAGCCCCCCCCCACAGGTCACAGATACGCAGTATTTT | CASSPPPQVTDTQYF
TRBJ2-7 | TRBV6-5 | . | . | TGTGCCAGCAAAGGAGGTTATCACTACGAGCAGTACTTC | CASKGGYHYEQYF
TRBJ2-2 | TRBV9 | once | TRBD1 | TGTGCCAGCAGCGGAAACAGGGGCACCGGGGAGCTGTTTTTT | CASSGNRGTGELFF
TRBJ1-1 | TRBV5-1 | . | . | TGCGCCAGCAGCTTGTTAAGGGGAGGTGAAGCTTTCTTT | CASSLLRGGEAFF
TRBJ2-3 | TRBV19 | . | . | TGTGCCAGTAGTATAGGTCGGGGGTCCACACACACAGATACGCAGTATTTT | CASSIGRGSTHTDTQYF
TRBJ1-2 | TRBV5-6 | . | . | TGTGCCAGCAGCCTCAACAGATTTAACTATGGCTACACCTTC | CASSLNRFNYGYTF
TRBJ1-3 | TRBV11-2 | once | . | TGTGCCAGCAGCCAAGGACTTAGGGCCGACGGAAACACCATATATTTT | CASSQGLRADGNTIYF
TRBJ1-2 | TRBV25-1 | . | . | TGTGCCAGCAGCCCCGGGAGTGGCTACACCTTC | CASSPGSGYTF
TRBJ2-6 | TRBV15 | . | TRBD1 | TGTGCCACCAGTCCCCGGGACAGGGGTACATCTGGGGCCAACGTCCTGACTTTC | CATSPRDRGTSGANVLTF
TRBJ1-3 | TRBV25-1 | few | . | TGTGCCAGCAGTGATTTCGGGAACACCATATATTTT | CASSDFGNTIYF
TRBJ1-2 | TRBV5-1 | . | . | TGCGCCAGCAGCTTGGGGATTACGGCGGGTTATGGCTACACCTTC | CASSLGITAGYGYTF
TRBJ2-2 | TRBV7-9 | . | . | TGTGCCAGCAGCCTAAAACGACTGTTAACCGGGGAGCTGTTTTTT | CASSLKRLLTGELFF
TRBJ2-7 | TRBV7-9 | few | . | TGTGCCAGCAGCGATTCACAGGGTGAAGAGCAGTACTTC | CASSDSQGEEQYF
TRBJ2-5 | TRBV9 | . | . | TGTGCCAGCAGCGTAAGTCCCTCAGCGGAGACCCAGTACTTC | CASSVSPSAETQYF
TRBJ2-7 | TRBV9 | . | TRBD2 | TGTGCCAGCAGCGGGCTTCCGGGACTAGCGACCGAGCAGTACTTC | CASSGLPGLATEQYF
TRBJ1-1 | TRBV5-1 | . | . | TGCGCCAGCAAGGGACTTCTGAACACTGAAGCTTTCTTT | CASKGLLNTEAFF
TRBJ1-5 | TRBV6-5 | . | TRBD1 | TGTGCCAGCAGTTTTCGACAGGGGGGCAATCAGCCCCAGCATTTT | CASSFRQGGNQPQHF
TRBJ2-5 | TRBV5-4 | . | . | TGTGCCAGCAGCTTGAACAGACAAGAGACCCAGTACTTC | CASSLNRQETQYF
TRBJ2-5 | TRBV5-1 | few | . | TGCGCCAGCAGCGGTGGACAGAAATTAAGGGAGACCCAGTACTTC | CASSGGQKLRETQYF
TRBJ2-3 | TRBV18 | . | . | TGTGCCAGCTCCCACCAGTCGGATACGCAGTATTTT | CASSHQSDTQYF
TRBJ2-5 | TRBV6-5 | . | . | TGTGCCAGCAGTTACTACAGGAACCACCAAGAGACCCAGTACTTC | CASSYYRNHQETQYF
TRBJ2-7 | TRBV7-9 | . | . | TGTGCCAGCAGCTTAGCGGGACAAAGTGGCTACGAGCAGTACTTC | CASSLAGQSGYEQYF
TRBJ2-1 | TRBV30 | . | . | TGTGCCTGGAGTACCCCTCCGGTCCCCTACAATGAGCAGTTCTTC | CAWSTPPVPYNEQFF
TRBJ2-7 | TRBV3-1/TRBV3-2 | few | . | TGTGCCAGCAGCCGTGGCGGAGGGAGAAGTACCTACGAGCAGTACTTC | CASSRGGGRSTYEQYF
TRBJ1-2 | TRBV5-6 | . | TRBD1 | TGTGCCAGCAGCTTCCGACAGGGTCCTAACTATGGCTACACCTTC | CASSFRQGPNYGYTF
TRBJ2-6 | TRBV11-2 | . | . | TGTGCCAGCAGCTTAGTGGCTGCTGGGGCCAACGTCCTGACTTTC | CASSLVAAGANVLTF
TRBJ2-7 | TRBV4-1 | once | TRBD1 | TGCGCCAGCAGCCAGGGGACAGGGCCTCGCGAGCAGTACTTC | CASSQGTGPREQYF
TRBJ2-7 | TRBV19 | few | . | TGTGCCAGTAGTTCCCAGGGTCTCCCCTACGAGCAGTACTTC | CASSSQGLPYEQYF
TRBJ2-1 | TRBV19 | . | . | TGTGCCAGCGATCCAGGTCCTTACCGAGTCGAGCAGTTCTTC | CASDPGPYRVEQFF
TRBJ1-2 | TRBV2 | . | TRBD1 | TGTGCCAGCCTTCCGGGACAGGGACGGGGCTACACCTTC | CASLPGQGRGYTF
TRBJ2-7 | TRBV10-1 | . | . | TGCGCCAGCAGTGAGCCCCTAGGGACTCAGTACTTC | CASSEPLGTQYF
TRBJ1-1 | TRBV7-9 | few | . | TGTGCCAGCAGCCTTGTAGGAGCGGGGACTGAAGCTTTCTTT | CASSLVGAGTEAFF